The T cell receptor (beta chain) described here comes from a study of control samples from healthy donors and cancer patients (dated by TCRdb to about 2020). Remarks on this clone: Its antigen is not yet known. One base away there is no much larger clone; base qualities are not given.

The library was prepared using the immunoSEQ multiplex PCR assay. Held by TCRdb, this immuneACCESS table contains in-frame sequences only and omits some clones. Under half of the omission traces to an unresolved V gene where checked; the cause of the rest is unknown. This sample lists roughly 52,000 clones; 95% to 97% were detected once. The leading ten clones occupy about 2% of the sample. The source of this sequence is a woman in her twenties or thirties in good health. The specimen sequenced was blood.

CDR3 loop: CATRGAEAFF. Read as DNA, the sequence is TGTGCCACAAGGGGAGCTGAAGCTTTCTTT. Here the chain combines TRBV19 and TRBJ1-1; TRBD1 could be the D gene, as 5 bases match. Spanning cysteine to phenylalanine, the CDR3 consists of 10 amino acids. Only CDR3 DNA remains: 30 bases, in frame from the first base. V and J are truncated by 10 bases and 6 bases respectively, leaving an intervening sequence of 9 bases. Sequences LNHDA (CDR1) and SQIVND (CDR2) are obtained from the germline V gene (reference sequence).